Reported below is one T cell receptor (beta chain). Its antigen remains unidentified. There are no base qualities to consult, and no much larger clone falls within one base. The data are from a study of blood T cell repertoires in COVID-19 (dated by TCRdb to about 2020). A note on the overall study: Collaborator samples came from the United States, Italy and Spain and covered acute and convalescent phases of COVID-19. The material from the prospective study consisted of cDNA or gDNA derived from T cells, B-cell-depleted T cells, or PBMCs. The dataset comprised deeply sampled blood TCRbeta repertoires from subjects exposed to, actively infected with, or recovered from COVID-19. The repertoires were released in a freely available public database intended as a resource for research on the immune response to SARS-CoV-2. Samples were obtained from the ongoing ImmuneRACE study (first 160 participants) and from roughly 1,300 subjects provided by 6 global collaborators. A de-identified subject ID, COVID-19 status, age in years and sex were almost always included in the sample metadata. HLA class I and class II types, where available, came from metadata supplied by the sample provider rather than from assay-based typing.

The CDR3 has 15 amino acids, counting the end cysteine and phenylalanine. Only the CDR3 portion is preserved as DNA: 45 bases, with reading frame beginning at the first base. Germline trimming: 0 bases from V, 5 bases from J; junction bases outside gene matches: 4. The germline V gene specifies SGHRS as CDR1 and YFSETQ as CDR2. What the research found in general, with its limitations: The quantity of clinical and demographic metadata differed by source and by participant and was supplied without curation.

The immunoSEQ Assay, a bias-controlled multiplex PCR, was used to amplify TCRbeta CDR3 regions from genomic DNA. Processing in the source paper ran as follows. Nucleated cell counts per sample were estimated from amplification of reference gene primers within the assay. To quantify the absolute abundance of each unique TCRbeta CDR3 rearrangement, sequence reads were collapsed and filtered. For each sample, productive Simpson clonality was calculated as the square root of Simpson's diversity index over productive rearrangements. As stored in TCRdb, this immuneACCESS dataset retains in-frame rearrangements with V and J assigned. A fraction of the clones does not appear; measured against another copy, unresolved V genes explain less than half of the discrepancy, and the remainder lacks a known reason. The V and J calls and clone size are taken from that table; D and trimming were inferred from the DNA. Present in this sample are 88,000 or so clones, approximately 83% of which were seen just once. Clones ranked in the top ten supply around 9% of the sample.

The collaborating institutions used their own protocols to collect whole blood in K2EDTA tubes. For TCRbeta analysis, collaborator samples were shipped as frozen whole blood, as isolated PBMCs, or as DNA extracted from either sample type. This sequence uses TRBV5-1 and TRBJ1-4, with TRBD1 identical over 7 junction bases. The origin of this receptor is a human donor in a cohort sampled during active COVID-19. The sample comprised peripheral blood. The base sequence is TGCGCCAGCAGCTTGGACAGGGGCCAGAATGAAAAACTGTTTTTT. It specifies CASSLDRGQNEKLFF. The CDR3, completed at both ends by the reference TRBV5-1 and TRBJ1-4 genes, gives the full variable domain KAGVTQTPRYLIKTRGQQVTLSCSPISGHRSVSWYQQTPGQGLQFLFEYFSETQRNKGNFPGRFSGRQFSNSRSEMNVSTLELGDSALYLCASSLDRGQNEKLFFGSGTQLSVL.